Sequencing of this T cell receptor beta chain was carried out in a study of T cell responses to AZD1222 COVID-19 vaccine. Study-level results: Donors were mostly white British, more females; clonal diversity possibly underestimated. AZD1222 recipients seropositive at baseline numbered only five to seven.

For this clone: What it binds is not known.

Germline CDR1 reads MGHRA; CDR2 reads YSYEKL. The CDR3 length is 17 residues. Between the trimmed V and J ends, which lost 3 bases and 3 bases, there was a span of 18 bases. Sequencing was performed with immunoSEQ multiplex PCR; in TCRdb, only in-frame clones are kept and a portion is missing. The repertoire holds some 130,000 clones, with approximately 91% as singletons. The chain has TRBV4-1 and TRBJ1-5, with a possible D match to TRBD1 (5 bases). This clonotype was obtained from an adult who received the AZD1222 COVID-19 vaccine. The specimen comprised peripheral blood, sampled 28 days after the second AZD1222 dose. The CDR3 sequence is CASSQLALGVANQPQHF. The CDR3 nucleotides read TGCGCCAGCAGCCAGCTCGCTCTGGGGGTGGCCAATCAGCCCCAGCATTTT.